Below, 27 T cell receptor beta chains from the same sample are listed, as sequenced in a study of OX40 agonist ivuxolimab in advanced cancers. Repertoires were generated with immunoSEQ multiplex PCR, while TCRdb's copy carries only in-frame clones and drops some. This table has approximately 80,000 clones, about 92% appearing once. The material was CD4+ or CD8+ T cells sorted from blood, obtained in a trial of the OX40 agonist ivuxolimab. Receptors originate from an adult with an advanced solid tumor such as melanoma, head and neck, liver or kidney cancer.

The V call is TRBV11-2, the J call TRBJ2-3; perhaps TRBD2 as D (5 bases). Germline CDR1 and CDR2: SGHAT and FQNNGV. The ends were cut back, 1 base at V and 4 bases at J, with 9 bases in the middle. This CDR3 spans 14 amino acids. This CDR3 reads CASSLVASSDTQYF. The CDR3 region has the DNA TGTGCCAGCAGCTTAGTGGCTAGCTCAGATACGCAGTATTTT.

This CDR3 reads CASSWGGAYGYTF. CDR3 DNA: TGTGCCAGCAGCTGGGGAGGGGCCTATGGCTACACCTTC. The V and J genes are TRBV7-8 and TRBJ1-2; D is perhaps TRBD1 (5 bases). V lost 4 bases to trimming and J lost 4 bases, with 10 bases between them. From germline, CDR1 is SGHVS and CDR2 FQNEAQ. There are 13 residues in the CDR3.

V and J are TRBV7-9 and TRBJ1-1; possibly TRBD1 for D (5 bases). The germline CDR1 and CDR2 sequences are SEHNR and FQNEAQ (reference sequence). CDR3 length: 12 amino acids. Trimming removed 3 bases from V and 11 bases from J, with 13 bases in between. CDR3 nucleotides: TGTGCCAGCAGCTTTGACAGTCCAGGGGCTTTCTTT. Its protein is CASSFDSPGAFF.

This rearrangement joins TRBV5-1 to TRBJ1-3; tentative D call: TRBD1 (5 bases). CDR3 size: 14 residues. The germline V and J ends were trimmed by 4 bases and 5 bases, with 13 bases remaining between them. Germline CDR1 SGHRS, CDR2 YFSETQ. The CDR3 DNA reads as TGCGCCAGCAGCCCCGGTGCAGGGAGAAACACCATATATTTT. Protein: CASSPGAGRNTIYF.

V is TRBV5-1 and J is TRBJ2-2, with 9 bases lining up with TRBD1. Germline CDR1 is SGHRS and CDR2 is YFSETQ. The CDR3 sequence is 15 residues long. J gave up 2 bases and V 4 bases, and 3 bases lay outside the gene matches. CDR3 bases: TGCGCCAGCAGCCGGGACAGGGCAAACACCGGGGAGCTGTTTTTT. Amino acids: CASSRDRANTGELFF.

The rearrangement uses TRBV19 and TRBJ1-5, with 7 bases that match TRBD1. After removal of 2 bases from V and 2 bases from J, the junction contained 3 bases not matched to a gene. The germline gives CDR1 LNHDA, CDR2 SQIVND (reference sequence). The CDR3 length is 15 residues. The CDR3 protein is CASSIRDRGNQPQHF. As DNA, the CDR3 is TGTGCCAGTAGTATAAGAGACAGGGGCAATCAGCCCCAGCATTTT.

The V and J genes are TRBV28 and TRBJ1-1; 10 bases are a match to TRBD1. With 6 bases clipped from V and 10 bases from J, the junction kept 14 bases outside the gene matches. Germline-derived CDR1 and CDR2 are MDHEN and SYDVKM. This CDR3 is 15 amino acids long. This CDR3 reads CASRFFSGTGEGAFF. The CDR3 DNA reads TGTGCCAGCAGATTTTTCTCCGGGACAGGGGAAGGAGCTTTCTTT.

This chain joins TRBV13 and TRBJ1-1; 7 bases are shared with TRBD1. CDR1 PRHDT and CDR2 FYEKMQ come from the germline V gene (reference sequence). V lost 0 bases, J lost 4 bases, and 2 bases stayed unmatched. There are 14 residues in the CDR3. The CDR3 here is CASSLGGQTTEAFF. The CDR3 region has the DNA TGTGCCAGCAGCTTAGGGGGACAGACCACTGAAGCTTTCTTT.

This sequence joins TRBV6-5 and TRBJ2-1; D is tentatively TRBD1 or TRBD2 (6 bases each). Germline lookup yields CDR1 MNHEY and CDR2 SVGAGI. The CDR3 runs 15 residues. Trimming removed 0 bases at V and 7 bases at J, with 13 bases between. CDR3: CASSYSGGVINEQFF. The CDR3 bases are TGTGCCAGCAGTTACTCCGGGGGCGTAATTAATGAGCAGTTCTTC.

The gene calls are TRBV6-5 and TRBJ1-6; no definite D call. From germline, CDR1 is MNHEY and CDR2 SVGAGI. The CDR3 length is 14 residues. Deletions cut 6 bases from V and 6 bases from J, with 12 bases between. The CDR3 DNA follows: TGTGCCAGCAGCCGGATGCCCCCTAATTCACCCCTCCACTTT. It is translated as CASSRMPPNSPLHF.

The genes are TRBV11-2 and TRBJ2-5, with 11 bases aligning to TRBD2. Germline-derived CDR1 and CDR2 are SGHAT and FQNNGV. The ends lost 5 bases at V and 3 bases at J; junction bases unmatched: 11. This CDR3 is 17 amino acids long. The CDR3 protein is CASSPNTRLAGKETQYF. The CDR3 nucleotides are TGTGCCAGCAGCCCCAACACCCGACTAGCGGGGAAAGAGACCCAGTACTTC.

The chain links TRBV18 to TRBJ1-5, with D uncertain. Germline V lookup: CDR1 KGHSH, CDR2 LQKENI. Trimming left V 3 bases short and J 10 bases short, with 16 bases between. The CDR3 has 14 amino acids. The DNA of the CDR3 is TGTGCCAGCTCACCGGACGTCGGCGTTTTACCCCAGCATTTT. This codes for CASSPDVGVLPQHF.

This clone is a singleton in its sample. The chain recombines TRBV5-1 with TRBJ1-1; the match to TRBD1 covers 8 bases. This CDR3 is built from 15 residues. Germline CDR1 SGHRS, CDR2 YFSETQ. V gave up 2 bases and J gave up 11 bases; unmatched junction bases: 14. CDR3 DNA: TGCGCCAGCAGCTTAGACCAGGGGGCCACAGGCCGGGCTTTCTTT. This codes for CASSLDQGATGRAFF.

V gene TRBV6-5 combines with J gene TRBJ1-5, with 8 nucleotides matching TRBD1. This CDR3 has 15 residues. Trimming cost V 6 bases and J 1 base; bases outside gene matches: 5. Germline CDR1 reads MNHEY; CDR2 reads SVGAGI. CDR3 in amino acids: CASRSTGESNQPQHF. The CDR3 DNA reads as TGTGCCAGCAGATCGACAGGGGAGAGCAATCAGCCCCAGCATTTT.

This clone has just one count. The chain employs TRBV11-3 and TRBJ2-1; D not certain. CDR1 and CDR2 from the germline V gene are SGHNT and YENEEA. Trimming pared 0 bases from V and 6 bases from J, leaving 18 bases between. This CDR3 region has 17 residues. The CDR3 loop is CASSLEVGSVVGNEQFF. CDR3 DNA sequence: TGTGCCAGCAGCTTAGAGGTCGGGTCGGTAGTAGGCAATGAGCAGTTCTTC. Drawing the rest from reference TRBV11-3 and TRBJ2-1, the complete variable domain is EAGVVQSPRYKIIEKKQPVAFWCNPISGHNTLYWYLQNLGQGPELLIRYENEEAVDDSQLPKDRFSAERLKGVDSTLKIQPAELGDSAVYLCASSLEVGSVVGNEQFFGPGTRLTVL.

The chain links TRBV27 to TRBJ1-1, with 7 bases fitting TRBD1. Germline CDR1 MNHEY, CDR2 SMNVEV (reference sequence). CDR3 size: 14 residues. V lost 6 bases, J lost 6 bases, and 10 bases stayed unmatched. This CDR3 is CASSPMTGTAEAFF. CDR3 coding DNA: TGTGCCAGCAGCCCGATGACAGGGACCGCTGAAGCTTTCTTT.

The chain carries TRBV5-1 and TRBJ1-1, with 7 bases lining up with TRBD1. The CDR3 has 14 residues. V lost 4 bases and J lost 5; bases outside the gene matches: 8. CDR1 SGHRS and CDR2 YFSETQ come from the germline V gene. CDR3 bases: TGCGCCAGCAGCCTGACAGGGTTGGGGACTGAAGCTTTCTTT. It yields the protein CASSLTGLGTEAFF. Combining the CDR3 with reference TRBV5-1 and TRBJ1-1 gives the whole variable domain KAGVTQTPRYLIKTRGQQVTLSCSPISGHRSVSWYQQTPGQGLQFLFEYFSETQRNKGNFPGRFSGRQFSNSRSEMNVSTLELGDSALYLCASSLTGLGTEAFFGQGTRLTVV.

V is TRBV19 and J is TRBJ1-2; D is unresolved. The length of the CDR3 is 13 residues. CDR1 is LNHDA and CDR2 is SQIVND in the germline V gene (reference sequence). V was shortened by 5 bases and J by 7 bases, with 14 bases between the two germline ends. CDR3 in amino acids: CASSAGRFGGYTF. CDR3 DNA: TGTGCCAGTAGTGCCGGGCGGTTCGGTGGCTACACCTTC.

V gene TRBV5-1 combines with J gene TRBJ1-1; a weak D match, TRBD1 (5 bases). The CDR3 totals 14 residues. Trimming cost V 0 bases and J 1 base, with 7 bases left between them. CDR1 is SGHRS and CDR2 is YFSETQ in the germline V gene. The CDR3 loop reads CASSLGGKNTEAFF. In DNA form, the CDR3 reads TGCGCCAGCAGCTTGGGGGGGAAGAACACTGAAGCTTTCTTT.

V gene TRBV6-5 combines with J gene TRBJ1-2; TRBD1 matches at 7 bases. The CDR3 covers 14 residues. The germline gives CDR1 MNHEY, CDR2 SVGAGI. V gave up 6 bases and J gave up 8 bases; unmatched junction bases: 12. This CDR3 reads CASRQQGIRGGYTF. In DNA, the CDR3 is TGTGCCAGCAGACAACAGGGGATCAGGGGCGGCTACACCTTC.

The chain recombines TRBV5-8 with TRBJ2-7; TRBD1 matches 12 bases. This CDR3 has 20 residues. Germline V gene sequence: CDR1 SGHTS, CDR2 YDEGEE. After removal of 3 bases from V and 0 bases from J, the junction contained 16 bases not matched to a gene. This chain's CDR3 is CASSSHRDRGLLAVSYEQYF. In DNA form, the CDR3 reads TGTGCCAGCAGCTCCCACCGGGACAGGGGGCTGTTAGCGGTCTCCTACGAGCAGTACTTC.

The chain couples TRBV6-1 to TRBJ1-3; D unclear. Germline values: CDR1 MNHNS, CDR2 SASEGT. The CDR3 covers 16 residues. V gave up 4 bases and J gave up 0 bases, with 13 bases separating them. Here the CDR3 DNA reads TGTGCCAGCAGTGCTTCCCCCTCCGGCTCTGGAAACACCATATATTTT. It codes for CASSASPSGSGNTIYF.

The rearrangement links TRBV30 to TRBJ2-5; 10 positions agree with TRBD1. Germline CDR1 reads GTSNPN; CDR2 reads SVGIG (reference sequence). The CDR3 covers 16 residues. The ends lost 0 bases at V and 2 bases at J; junction bases unmatched: 6. The CDR3 reads CAWSVHWTGGQETQYF. CDR3 nucleotide sequence: TGTGCCTGGAGTGTACATTGGACAGGGGGTCAAGAGACCCAGTACTTC.

This sequence joins TRBV2 and TRBJ1-4; D gene uncertain. From germline, CDR1 is SNHLY and CDR2 FYNNEI. V lost 3 bases to trimming and J lost 3 bases, with 14 bases between them. The length of the CDR3 is 16 residues. CDR3 loop: CASSDLRVAANEKLFF. The CDR3 DNA follows: TGTGCCAGCAGTGACCTTAGGGTCGCGGCTAATGAAAAACTGTTTTTT. Combining the CDR3 with reference TRBV2 and TRBJ1-4 gives the whole variable domain EPEVTQTPSHQVTQMGQEVILRCVPISNHLYFYWYRQILGQKVEFLVSFYNNEISEKSEIFDDQFSVERPDGSNFTLKIRSTKLEDSAMYFCASSDLRVAANEKLFFGSGTQLSVL.

The chain uses TRBV7-9 and TRBJ2-1; TRBD2 aligns across 10 bases. Germline V lookup: CDR1 SEHNR, CDR2 FQNEAQ (reference sequence). Trimming cost V 5 bases and J 7 bases; bases outside gene matches: 8. The CDR3 spans 15 residues. The CDR3 spells CASSPSGSLLNEQFF. For the CDR3, the DNA is TGTGCCAGCAGCCCTAGCGGGAGCCTACTGAATGAGCAGTTCTTC.

The gene calls are TRBV15 and TRBJ1-5; no clear D gene. The CDR3 has 13 amino acids. With 3 bases removed from V and 3 bases from J, the gap between germline ends came to 6 bases. Per the germline V gene, CDR1 is LNHNV and CDR2 is YYDKDF (reference sequence). The CDR3 here is CATSRSSNQPQHF. Written as DNA, the CDR3 is TGTGCCACCAGCAGGAGTTCCAATCAGCCCCAGCATTTT.

On this clone: Its ends do not fully match the called genes, so a read error is possible. The V gene is TRBV6-6, the J gene TRBJ1-2, with a weak D call TRBD1 (5 bases). Germline CDR1 MNHNY, CDR2 SVGAGI (reference sequence). The CDR3 totals 8 residues. The CDR3: CASGGHNF. In DNA form, the CDR3 reads TGTGCCAGCGGCGGACACAACTTC.